The 27 T cell receptor beta chains below all came from one sample that was sequenced in a study of cytomegalovirus exposure and HLA in healthy donors. Amplification used 60 Vbeta primers and 13 Jbeta primers. The repertoire was sequenced with immunoSEQ multiplex PCR; TCRdb's copy has only in-frame clones and lacks some. The table shows about 140,000 clones, with 73% occurring only once. The sequencing sample was made of PBMCs. These receptors all stem from a woman aged 40 to 50 in good health and CMV-seronegative.

As concerns this clone: Mismatch with germline at one junction end may stem from a read error. DNA of the CDR3: TGTGCTAGCAGCCGCGGGGGGTCCCCCAGGGAGACCCAGTACTTC. It translates to CASSRGGSPRETQYF. The J gene is TRBJ2-5, the V gene TRBV7-7; 8 bases line up with TRBD2. The CDR3 covers 15 residues. Germline lookup yields CDR1 SSHAT and CDR2 FNYEAQ (reference sequence).

The rearrangement uses TRBV28 and TRBJ2-2; TRBD2 agrees at 12 bases. Trimming cost V 3 bases and J 1 base; bases outside gene matches: 9. CDR1 and CDR2 (germline): MDHEN, SYDVKM. The CDR3 loop spans 19 amino acids. DNA of the CDR3: TGTGCCAGCAGTTTCCTCCCGTCTAGCGGGGGGGGGAACACCGGGGAGCTGTTTTTT. Residues: CASSFLPSSGGGNTGELFF.

The CDR3 nucleotides read TGTGCCAGCAGCTTGGTCGGGACAGGGTCTGTCGGGGAGCTGTTTTTT. Protein: CASSLVGTGSVGELFF. The chain is built from TRBV5-8 and TRBJ2-2, with 9 bases matching TRBD1. The CDR3 loop spans 16 amino acids. Germline V CDR1 and CDR2: SGHTS, YDEGEE. The junction had 7 bases not matched to a gene; V was cut back by 0 bases and J by 7 bases.

This sequence joins TRBV9 and TRBJ1-1; no clear D. The length of the CDR3 is 15 residues. The ends were cut back, 0 bases at V and 3 bases at J, with 12 bases in the middle. The germline V gene has CDR1 SGDLS and CDR2 YYNGEE. This CDR3 is CASSVVGTGDTEAFF. CDR3 DNA sequence: TGTGCCAGCAGCGTAGTGGGTACGGGAGACACTGAAGCTTTCTTT.

The chain employs TRBV6-6 and TRBJ2-1; possibly TRBD2 for D (7 bases). Per the germline V gene, CDR1 is MNHNY and CDR2 is SVGAGI (reference sequence). CDR3 length: 16 residues. V lost 6 bases and J lost 5, with 20 bases in between. The CDR3 nucleotides read TGTGCCAGCAGCCCCGCCGGTGCGGGGGCGCACAATGAGCAGTTCTTC. Translation: CASSPAGAGAHNEQFF.

The CDR3 is CSVGWDRGRETQYF. The DNA of the CDR3 is TGCAGCGTTGGTTGGGACAGGGGCCGAGAGACCCAGTACTTC. The rearrangement links TRBV29-1 to TRBJ2-5; TRBD1 aligns across 10 bases. The germline CDR1 and CDR2 sequences are SQVTM and ANQGSEA. The CDR3 covers 14 residues. V shed 4 bases, J shed 4 bases, and the junction held 6 bases outside the gene matches.

The CDR3 DNA follows: TGTGCCAGTAAGCGTGCCAGCTCTGGAAACACCATATATTTT. Translated: CASKRASSGNTIYF. The chain is built from TRBV19 and TRBJ1-3; D uncertain. CDR3 length: 14 residues. Germline V CDR1 and CDR2: LNHDA, SQIVND (reference sequence). V dropped 7 bases and J dropped 0 bases, with 10 bases sitting between them.

In its sample, this clone was seen once. The V gene is TRBV7-9, the J gene TRBJ1-4; D possibly corresponds to TRBD1 (6 bases). Looked up from germline, CDR1 is SEHNR and CDR2 is FQNEAQ (reference sequence). The CDR3 runs to 16 residues. Trimming stripped 5 bases from V and 6 bases from J, with 19 bases between. CDR3 loop: CASSPPRGRGDEKLFF. CDR3 nucleotides: TGTGCCAGCAGCCCCCCGAGGGGCAGGGGAGATGAAAAACTGTTTTTT.

This chain uses TRBV27 with TRBJ1-5; 9 bases fit TRBD1. CDR3 length: 15 residues. V shed 6 bases and J 7 bases; nucleotides not matched to a gene: 10. Germline CDR1 MNHEY, CDR2 SMNVEV (reference sequence). CDR3 DNA: TGTGCCAGCAGACCGGGACAGGGTGGGAGCCAGCCCCAGCATTTT. The encoded protein is CASRPGQGGSQPQHF.

V and J are TRBV29-1 and TRBJ1-2; TRBD1 agrees at 9 bases. CDR1 and CDR2 from the germline V gene are SQVTM and ANQGSEA. The CDR3 extends over 15 amino acids. The V gene end was trimmed by 2 bases and the J gene end by 2 bases; junction bases not matched to a gene: 6. The CDR3 region has the DNA TGCAGCGTTGAATGGGCGGGACAGGGAAACTATGGCTACACCTTC. The encoded protein is CSVEWAGQGNYGYTF.

There are a few counts of this clone. The V gene is TRBV10-3, the J gene TRBJ1-1; 7 positions agree with TRBD1. This CDR3 is 16 amino acids long. V trimming: 8 bases; J trimming: 3 bases; junction bases outside the gene matches: 15. The germline V gene encodes CDR1 ENHRY and CDR2 SYGVKD. The CDR3 region has the DNA TGTGCCATCGGGGACAGAGTGGGTGGCCTACACACTGAAGCTTTCTTT. The encoded protein is CAIGDRVGGLHTEAFF.

The chain combines TRBV2 with TRBJ1-1; TRBD1 matches at 8 bases. J lost 7 bases, V lost 5 bases, and 6 bases had no gene match. Germline-derived CDR1 and CDR2 are SNHLY and FYNNEI. CDR3 length: 13 amino acids. The CDR3 DNA reads TGTGCCAGCAGTCCGACAGGGGTGTTTGAAGCTTTCTTT. The encoded protein is CASSPTGVFEAFF.

The chain combines TRBV6-4 with TRBJ2-1, with 10 bases fitting TRBD1. Trimming removed 6 bases from V and 6 bases from J; junction bases left unmatched: 5. Germline values: CDR1 MRHNA, CDR2 SNTAGT. The CDR3 extends over 14 amino acids. The CDR3 coding sequence is TGTGCCAGCAGCCGGGACAGGGGTCCCAATGAGCAGTTCTTC. It encodes CASSRDRGPNEQFF.

The chain uses TRBV4-2 and TRBJ1-2; D call uncertain. Per the germline V gene, CDR1 is LGHNA and CDR2 is YNFKEQ. The CDR3 totals 21 residues. V was shortened by 2 bases and J by 8 bases, with 36 bases between the two germline ends. CDR3: CASSQSSLKGARHRDLLGYTF. CDR3 nucleotide sequence: TGTGCCAGCAGCCAAAGCAGCCTAAAGGGAGCCCGGCACAGAGACTTACTCGGCTACACCTTC.

CDR3 amino acids: CASTPSDGYNEQFF. CDR3 bases: TGCGCCAGCACGCCTAGCGATGGCTACAATGAGCAGTTCTTC. The chain links TRBV5-1 to TRBJ2-1; tentative D call: TRBD2 (6 bases). The V gene lost 6 bases and the J gene lost 3 bases, with 13 bases spanning the gap. Germline-derived CDR1 and CDR2 are SGHRS and YFSETQ. The CDR3 contains 14 residues.

A few counts support this clone. The genes are TRBV2 and TRBJ2-5; no clear D. Per germline, CDR1 SNHLY and CDR2 FYNNEI. Trimming removed 0 bases from V and 5 bases from J, with 13 bases in between. The CDR3 extends over 15 amino acids. The CDR3 is CASSEAQARGETQYF. For the CDR3, the DNA is TGTGCCAGCAGTGAAGCCCAGGCTCGTGGGGAGACCCAGTACTTC.

The rearrangement joins TRBV4-1 to TRBJ1-1; D possibly corresponds to TRBD1 (6 bases). With 1 base removed from V and 6 bases from J, the gap between germline ends came to 9 bases. This CDR3 contains 13 residues. Germline V lookup: CDR1 MGHRA, CDR2 YSYEKL. In DNA, the CDR3 is TGCGCCAGCAGCCAAGCCAGGGGCGCTGAAGCTTTCTTT. Its translation: CASSQARGAEAFF.

This chain uses TRBV5-1 with TRBJ1-2; the match to TRBD1 covers 9 bases. CDR3 length: 15 amino acids. The germline gives CDR1 SGHRS, CDR2 YFSETQ. Germline trimming cut 4 bases from V and 6 bases from J; bases unmatched to any gene: 10. The CDR3: CASSPQGDRVDGYTF. The CDR3 bases are TGCGCCAGCAGCCCCCAAGGGGACAGGGTCGATGGCTACACCTTC.

This clone was counted once. The gene calls are TRBV7-3 and TRBJ2-5; TRBD2 aligns across 10 bases. The germline CDR1 and CDR2 sequences are SGHTA and FQGTGA. The CDR3 runs to 15 residues. J gave up 2 bases and V 5 bases, and 5 bases lay outside the gene matches. CDR3 DNA: TGTGCCAGCAGCCCAGGACTAGCGGTACAAGAGACCCAGTACTTC. It codes for CASSPGLAVQETQYF. The full variable domain, with the rest looked up from reference TRBV7-3 and TRBJ2-5, is GAGVSQTPSNKVTEKGKYVELRCDPISGHTALYWYRQSLGQGPEFLIYFQGTGAADDSGLPNDRFFAVRPEGSVSTLKIQRTERGDSAVYLCASSPGLAVQETQYFGPGTRLLVL.

This chain uses TRBV4-3 with TRBJ1-2, with D tentatively TRBD1 (5 bases). CDR3 length: 16 amino acids. V was trimmed by 0 bases and J by 4 bases, leaving 15 bases between them. Germline V gene lookup returns CDR1 LGHNA and CDR2 YSLEER. The CDR3 loop reads CASSQDVGGTGYGYTF. CDR3 coding DNA: TGCGCCAGCAGCCAAGATGTCGGGGGAACGGGCTATGGCTACACCTTC.

The rearrangement uses TRBV6-1 and TRBJ2-6; D not resolved. The CDR3 totals 15 residues. Trimming removed 3 bases at V and 0 bases at J, with 6 bases between. Germline assignment: CDR1 MNHNS and CDR2 SASEGT. The CDR3 region has the DNA TGTGCCAGCAGTGACTGGGCCTCTGGGGCCAACGTCCTGACTTTC. Translated: CASSDWASGANVLTF.

V usage is TRBV7-8 and J usage is TRBJ2-7, with D possibly being TRBD2 (7 bases). V lost 1 base, J lost 0 bases, and 10 bases lay in between. CDR1 and CDR2 from the germline V gene are SGHVS and FQNEAQ. CDR3 length: 15 residues. Here the CDR3 reads CASSLEGGDSYEQYF. The DNA for the CDR3 is TGTGCCAGCAGCTTAGAAGGGGGGGACTCCTACGAGCAGTACTTC.

V and J are TRBV15 and TRBJ1-2; possible D gene TRBD1, 6 bases. Germline lookup yields CDR1 LNHNV and CDR2 YYDKDF (reference sequence). This CDR3 has 15 amino acids. Trimming removed 1 base from V and 0 bases from J, with 9 bases in between. In DNA, the CDR3 is TGTGCCACCAGCAGAGGACAGGCCTCTAACTATGGCTACACCTTC. It is translated as CATSRGQASNYGYTF.

V usage is TRBV7-9 and J usage is TRBJ2-1, with 7 bases lining up with TRBD2. This CDR3 spans 17 amino acids. Trimming took 5 bases from V and 11 from J; bases not matched to a gene: 21. The germline V gene has CDR1 SEHNR and CDR2 FQNEAQ (reference sequence). The CDR3 loop is CASSLKVGLAAVLQQFF. The CDR3 nucleotides read TGTGCCAGCAGCCTAAAGGTGGGGCTAGCGGCTGTTCTTCAGCAGTTCTTC. Filled out from reference TRBV7-9 and TRBJ2-1, the complete variable domain reads DTGVSQNPRHKITKRGQNVTFRCDPISEHNRLYWYRQTLGQGPEFLTYFQNEAQLEKSRLLSDRFSAERPKGSFSTLEIQRTEQGDSAMYLCASSLKVGLAAVLQQFFGPGTRLTVL.

This rearrangement joins TRBV4-3 to TRBJ1-3; D not resolved. This CDR3 spans 16 amino acids. Germline CDR1 reads LGHNA; CDR2 reads YSLEER. V was clipped by 0 bases and J by 2 bases, with 11 bases between them. The CDR3 is CASSQDRREPGNTIYF. CDR3 nucleotide sequence: TGCGCCAGCAGCCAAGATAGAAGGGAGCCTGGAAACACCATATATTTT.

The rearrangement links TRBV11-3 to TRBJ2-3; 7 bases match TRBD2. V lost 5 bases to trimming and J lost 0 bases; unmatched junction nucleotides: 8. From germline, CDR1 is SGHNT and CDR2 YENEEA. CDR3 size: 16 residues. The CDR3 DNA reads TGTGCCAGCAGCATCCGCGGCGGGGGTAGCACAGATACGCAGTATTTT. This translates into CASSIRGGGSTDTQYF.

The chain carries TRBV10-3 and TRBJ1-2; maybe TRBD1 (5 bases). Germline V gene sequence: CDR1 ENHRY, CDR2 SYGVKD. The CDR3 consists of 14 residues. Trimming stripped 6 bases from V and 0 bases from J, with 11 bases between. CDR3 in amino acids: CAIRGGGSNYGYTF. The DNA of the CDR3 is TGTGCCATCAGGGGTGGGGGGTCTAACTATGGCTACACCTTC.